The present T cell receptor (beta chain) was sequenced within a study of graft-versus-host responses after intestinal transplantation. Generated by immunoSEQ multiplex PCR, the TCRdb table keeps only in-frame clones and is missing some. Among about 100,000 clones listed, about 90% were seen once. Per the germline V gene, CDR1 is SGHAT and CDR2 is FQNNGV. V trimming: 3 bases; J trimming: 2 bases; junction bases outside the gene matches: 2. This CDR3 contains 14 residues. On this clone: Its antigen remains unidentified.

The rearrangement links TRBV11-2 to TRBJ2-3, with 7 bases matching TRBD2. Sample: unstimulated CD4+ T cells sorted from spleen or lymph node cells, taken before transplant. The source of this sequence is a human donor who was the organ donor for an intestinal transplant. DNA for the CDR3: TGTGCCAGCAGCTTTCGGGGGGTCACAGATACGCAGTATTTT. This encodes CASSFRGVTDTQYF.